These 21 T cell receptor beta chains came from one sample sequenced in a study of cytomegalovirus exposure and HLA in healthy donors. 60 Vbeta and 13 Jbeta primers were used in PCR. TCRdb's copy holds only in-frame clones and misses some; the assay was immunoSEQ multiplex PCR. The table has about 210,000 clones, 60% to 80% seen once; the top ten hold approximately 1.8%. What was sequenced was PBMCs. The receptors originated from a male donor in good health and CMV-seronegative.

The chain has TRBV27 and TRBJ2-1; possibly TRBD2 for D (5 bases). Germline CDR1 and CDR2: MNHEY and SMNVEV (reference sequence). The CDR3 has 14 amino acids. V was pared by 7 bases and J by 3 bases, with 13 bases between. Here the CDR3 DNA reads TGTGCCAGCATTCCGGCCGGGATCTACAATGAGCAGTTCTTC. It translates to CASIPAGIYNEQFF.

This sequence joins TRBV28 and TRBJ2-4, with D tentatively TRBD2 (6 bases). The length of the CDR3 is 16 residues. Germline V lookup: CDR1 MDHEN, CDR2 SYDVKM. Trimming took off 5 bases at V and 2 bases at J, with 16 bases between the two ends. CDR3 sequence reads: CASSPNPGRTKNIQYF. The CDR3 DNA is TGTGCCAGCAGTCCAAACCCCGGGAGAACCAAAAACATTCAGTACTTC.

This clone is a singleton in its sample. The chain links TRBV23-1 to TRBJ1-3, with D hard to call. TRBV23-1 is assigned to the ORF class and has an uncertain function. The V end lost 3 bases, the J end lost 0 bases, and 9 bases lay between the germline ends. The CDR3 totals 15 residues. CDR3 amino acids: CASSHQWSSGNTIYF. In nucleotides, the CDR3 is TGCGCCAGCAGTCACCAATGGAGCTCTGGAAACACCATATATTTT.

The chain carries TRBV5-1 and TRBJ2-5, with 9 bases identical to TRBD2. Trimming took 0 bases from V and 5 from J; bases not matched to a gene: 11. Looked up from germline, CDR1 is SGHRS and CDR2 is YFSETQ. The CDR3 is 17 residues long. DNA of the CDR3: TGCGCCAGCAGCTTGGCCATCGCGGGAGGGCCAGAGGAGACCCAGTACTTC. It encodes CASSLAIAGGPEETQYF.

The CDR3 DNA follows: TGTGCCAGCAGCGCAAGGACAGAACCCTACGAGCAGTACTTC. It encodes CASSARTEPYEQYF. This chain uses TRBV9 with TRBJ2-7; D is perhaps TRBD1 (6 bases). The germline V and J ends were trimmed by 3 bases and 2 bases, with 12 bases remaining between them. The V gene's germline CDR1 is SGDLS and CDR2 YYNGEE. CDR3 length: 14 residues.

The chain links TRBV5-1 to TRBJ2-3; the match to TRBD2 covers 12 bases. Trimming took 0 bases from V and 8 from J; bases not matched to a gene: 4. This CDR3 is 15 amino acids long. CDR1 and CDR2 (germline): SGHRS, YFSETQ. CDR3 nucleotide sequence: TGCGCCAGCAGCTTGGCCTCTAGCGGGGGGGGTACGCAGTATTTT. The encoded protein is CASSLASSGGGTQYF.

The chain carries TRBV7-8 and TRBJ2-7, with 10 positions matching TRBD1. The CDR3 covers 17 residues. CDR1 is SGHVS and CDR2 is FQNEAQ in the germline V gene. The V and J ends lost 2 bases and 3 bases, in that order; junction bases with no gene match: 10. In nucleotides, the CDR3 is TGTGCCAGCAGCTTAACGACAGGGGGCCCTGAAAGCTACGAGCAGTACTTC. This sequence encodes CASSLTTGGPESYEQYF. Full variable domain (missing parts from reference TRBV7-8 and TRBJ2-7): GAGVSQSPRYKVAKRGQDVALRCDPISGHVSLFWYQQALGQGPEFLTYFQNEAQLDKSGLPSDRFFAERPEGSVSTLKIQRTQQEDSAVYLCASSLTTGGPESYEQYFGPGTRLTVT.

CDR3 nucleotides: TGTGCCAGCAGTACCCGGTCTCAAAACACCGGGGAGCTGTTTTTT. Encoded protein: CASSTRSQNTGELFF. The chain recombines TRBV6-1 with TRBJ2-2; D remains ambiguous. This CDR3 is 15 amino acids long. V lost 5 bases, J lost 2 bases, and 12 bases lay in between. The germline V gene encodes CDR1 MNHNS and CDR2 SASEGT.

The CDR3 DNA is TGTGCCAGCAGCTTAGGGACGGGAGGGCCCTACAATGAGCAGTTCTTC. This sequence encodes CASSLGTGGPYNEQFF. The chain links TRBV7-3 to TRBJ2-1; 8 bases line up with TRBD2. The CDR3 extends over 16 amino acids. Germline V lookup: CDR1 SGHTA, CDR2 FQGTGA. V lost 2 bases and J lost 2; bases outside the gene matches: 5.

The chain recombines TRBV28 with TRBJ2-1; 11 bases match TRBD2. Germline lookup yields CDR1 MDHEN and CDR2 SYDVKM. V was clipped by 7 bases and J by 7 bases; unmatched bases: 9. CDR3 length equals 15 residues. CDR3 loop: CASNKIAGGRNEQFF. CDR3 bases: TGTGCCAGCAATAAAATAGCGGGAGGGCGGAATGAGCAGTTCTTC.

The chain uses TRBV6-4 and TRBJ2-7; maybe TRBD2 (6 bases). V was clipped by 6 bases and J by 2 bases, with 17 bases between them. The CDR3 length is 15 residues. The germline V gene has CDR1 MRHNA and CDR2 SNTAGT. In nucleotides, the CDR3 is TGTGCCAGCAGCCCGACCTCGGAGGGTACCTACGAGCAGTACTTC. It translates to CASSPTSEGTYEQYF.

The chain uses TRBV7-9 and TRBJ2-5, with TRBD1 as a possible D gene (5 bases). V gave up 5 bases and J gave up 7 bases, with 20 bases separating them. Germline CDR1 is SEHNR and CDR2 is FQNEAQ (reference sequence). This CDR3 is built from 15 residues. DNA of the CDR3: TGTGCCAGCAGCGCCTCGGACATCGGTTTGGTGACCCAGTACTTC. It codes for CASSASDIGLVTQYF. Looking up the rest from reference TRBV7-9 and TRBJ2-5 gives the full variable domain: DTGVSQNPRHKITKRGQNVTFRCDPISEHNRLYWYRQTLGQGPEFLTYFQNEAQLEKSRLLSDRFSAERPKGSFSTLEIQRTEQGDSAMYLCASSASDIGLVTQYFGPGTRLLVL.

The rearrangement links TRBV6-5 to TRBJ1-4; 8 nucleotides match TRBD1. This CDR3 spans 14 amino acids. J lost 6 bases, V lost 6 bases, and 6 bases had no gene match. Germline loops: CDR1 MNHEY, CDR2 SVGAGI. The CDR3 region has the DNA TGTGCCAGCAGGACAGGGGACGTCTATGAAAAACTGTTTTTT. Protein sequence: CASRTGDVYEKLFF.

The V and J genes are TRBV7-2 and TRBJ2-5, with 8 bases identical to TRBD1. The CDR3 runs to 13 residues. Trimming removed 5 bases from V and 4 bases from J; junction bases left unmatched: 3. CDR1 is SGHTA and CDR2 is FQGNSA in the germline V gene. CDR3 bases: TGTGCCAGCAGCCTAGACAGGGGAGAGACCCAGTACTTC. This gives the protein CASSLDRGETQYF.

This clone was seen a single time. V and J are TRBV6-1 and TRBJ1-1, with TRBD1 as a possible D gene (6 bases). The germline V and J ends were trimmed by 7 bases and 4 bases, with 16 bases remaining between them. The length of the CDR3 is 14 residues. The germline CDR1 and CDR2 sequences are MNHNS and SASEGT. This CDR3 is CASTLQGRGTEAFF. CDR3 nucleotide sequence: TGTGCCAGCACCCTACAGGGACGGGGCACTGAAGCTTTCTTT.

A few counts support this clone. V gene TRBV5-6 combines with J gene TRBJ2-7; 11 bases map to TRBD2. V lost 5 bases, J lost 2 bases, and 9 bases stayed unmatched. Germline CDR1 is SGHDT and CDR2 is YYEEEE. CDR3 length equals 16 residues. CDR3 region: CASRGASGRNPYEQYF. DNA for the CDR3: TGTGCCAGCAGAGGGGCTAGCGGGAGGAATCCCTACGAGCAGTACTTC.

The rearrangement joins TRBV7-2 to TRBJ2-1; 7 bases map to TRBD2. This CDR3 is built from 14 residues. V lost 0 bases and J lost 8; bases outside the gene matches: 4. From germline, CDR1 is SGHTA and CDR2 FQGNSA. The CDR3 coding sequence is TGTGCCAGCAGCTTAGCGGGAGGGCCCTATGAGCAGTTCTTC. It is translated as CASSLAGGPYEQFF.

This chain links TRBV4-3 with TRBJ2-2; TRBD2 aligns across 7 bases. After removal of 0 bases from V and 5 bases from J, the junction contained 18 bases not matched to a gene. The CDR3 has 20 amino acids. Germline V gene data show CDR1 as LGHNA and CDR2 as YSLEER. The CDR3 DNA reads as TGCGCCAGCAGCCAAGAACCTCCGGGACTAATAGATTCTGGGACCGGGGAGCTGTTTTTT. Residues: CASSQEPPGLIDSGTGELFF.

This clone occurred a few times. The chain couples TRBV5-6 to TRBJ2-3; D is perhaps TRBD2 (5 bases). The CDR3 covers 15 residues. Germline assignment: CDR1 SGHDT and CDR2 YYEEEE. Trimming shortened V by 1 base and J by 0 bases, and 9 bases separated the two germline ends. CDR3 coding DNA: TGTGCCAGCAGCTTGATCGGCGGGAGCACAGATACGCAGTATTTT. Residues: CASSLIGGSTDTQYF.

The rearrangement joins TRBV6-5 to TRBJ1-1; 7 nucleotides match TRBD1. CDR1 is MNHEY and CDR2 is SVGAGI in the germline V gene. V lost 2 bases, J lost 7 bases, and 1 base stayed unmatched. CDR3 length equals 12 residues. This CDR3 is CASSYGTDEAFF. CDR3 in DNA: TGTGCCAGCAGTTACGGGACAGATGAAGCTTTCTTT.

CDR3 residues: CASSGGEQFF. The CDR3 nucleotides are TGTGCCAGTAGTGGAGGTGAGCAGTTCTTC. This rearrangement joins TRBV19 to TRBJ2-1, with D tentatively TRBD2 (5 bases). This CDR3 has 10 amino acids. V gave up 5 bases and J gave up 9 bases, with 5 bases separating them. Germline assignment: CDR1 LNHDA and CDR2 SQIVND (reference sequence).